This T cell receptor (beta chain) was sequenced for a study of CD8 T cells in Susac syndrome. This clonotype showed up just a few times. The target antigen is unknown. The patients who served as multiple sclerosis controls were treatment-naive and had stable or active relapsing-remitting disease that fulfilled the revised McDonald criteria. The germline CDR1 and CDR2 sequences are MNHNS and SASEGT. V was clipped by 8 bases and J by 3 bases, with 16 bases between them. The CDR3 extends over 14 amino acids. General observations from the study: The study conceded that relatively few individuals underwent its TCR sequencing and HLA analysis.

Random-hexamer reverse transcription was applied to 0.5 to 1 ug RNA. The authors amplified TCR beta CDR3 across 54 Vbeta and 13 Jbeta using immunoSEQ multiplex PCR. TCRdb independently ran MiXCR on the immunoSEQ multiplex PCR reads; one entry per CDR3 protein. The data show under 550,000 distinct CDR3 sequences, with around 85% seen just once and approximately 0.12% held by the top ten. The sequenced sample was CD8+ T cells from PBMCs. This receptor was obtained from a human donor with multiple sclerosis. The chain carries TRBV6-1 and TRBJ2-5; D might be TRBD2 (5 bases). CDR3 residues: CASHSDAGEETQYF. The CDR3 region has the DNA TGTGCCAGCCACTCCGACGCCGGGGAAGAGACCCAGTACTTC.